The TCR beta chain under discussion was sequenced for a study of cytotoxic CD8 clonotypes in ibrutinib-treated CLL. This clone came up a few times. Sequenced by immunoSEQ multiplex PCR; TCRdb stores in-frame clones only, minus some. The data contain fewer than 400,000 clones, roughly two thirds of them singletons. The sequence was obtained from a human donor with chronic lymphocytic leukemia. Sequencing was performed on PBMCs, taken after 36 months of ibrutinib treatment.

CDR3 sequence (DNA): TGCGCCAGCAGCTTGTCACGGGACGAGCAGTACTTC. Amino acid sequence: CASSLSRDEQYF. This chain uses TRBV5-1 with TRBJ2-7; D call uncertain. The CDR3 is 12 residues long. Germline assignment: CDR1 SGHRS and CDR2 YFSETQ. The V end was cut by 1 base, the J end by 5 bases, with 7 bases between.